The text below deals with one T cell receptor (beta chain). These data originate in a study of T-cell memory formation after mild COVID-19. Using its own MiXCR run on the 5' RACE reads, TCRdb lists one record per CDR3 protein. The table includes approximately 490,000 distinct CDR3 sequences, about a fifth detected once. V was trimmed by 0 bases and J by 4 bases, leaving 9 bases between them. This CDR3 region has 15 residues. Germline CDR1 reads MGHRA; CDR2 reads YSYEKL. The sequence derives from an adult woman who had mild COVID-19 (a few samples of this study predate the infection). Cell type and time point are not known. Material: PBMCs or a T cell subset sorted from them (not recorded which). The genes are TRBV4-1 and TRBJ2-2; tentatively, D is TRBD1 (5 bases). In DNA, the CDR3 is TGCGCCAGCAGCCAAGAGGGGCTCGGCACCGGGGAGCTGTTTTTT. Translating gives CASSQEGLGTGELFF.